Shown below are 22 T cell receptor beta chains from a single sample sequenced in a study of early T cells in non-severe SARS-CoV-2 infection. TCRdb called the 5' RACE reads again in MiXCR, with one record for every CDR3 protein. The sample carries 60,000 to 70,000 distinct CDR3 sequences, roughly 10% recorded once. Sequenced: whole blood. These receptors were collected from an adult who was a healthcare worker with PCR-confirmed SARS-CoV-2 infection or an uninfected control (not recorded which).

This clonotype was detected many times. The chain is built from TRBV12-3 or TRBV12-4 and TRBJ2-7; 8 bases agree with TRBD2. Unmatched junction bases numbered 8, after V lost 6 bases and J lost 4 bases. The CDR3 has 14 residues. The CDR3 region has the DNA TGTGCCAGCAGCCCTCTAGCGGGCCGATACGAGCAGTACTTC. Translation: CASSPLAGRYEQYF.

The chain recombines TRBV12-3 or TRBV12-4 with TRBJ2-1; 8 nucleotides line up with TRBD2. The trim removed 5 bases at V and 5 bases at J, leaving 8 bases unmatched. The CDR3 is 15 amino acids. CDR3 in amino acids: CASSHPTSVNNEQFF. The CDR3 DNA follows: TGTGCCAGCAGTCACCCGACTAGCGTTAACAATGAGCAGTTCTTC.

This sequence joins TRBV6-5 and TRBJ2-5; D unresolved. The CDR3 has 13 amino acids. Between the trimmed V and J ends, which lost 2 bases and 2 bases, there was a span of 6 bases. The germline CDR1 and CDR2 sequences are MNHEY and SVGAGI. As DNA, the CDR3 is TGTGCCAGCAGTTACGCCTATCAAGAGACCCAGTACTTC. Translation gives CASSYAYQETQYF.

This clonotype was seen many times. The rearrangement joins TRBV5-6 to TRBJ2-3; no definite D call. Germline V lookup: CDR1 SGHDT, CDR2 YYEEEE. This CDR3 has 13 amino acids. The V end was cut by 4 bases, the J end by 0 bases, with 6 bases between. CDR3 residues: CASSQTSTDTQYF. CDR3 sequence (DNA): TGTGCCAGCAGCCAGACTAGCACAGATACGCAGTATTTT.

In this sample, this clonotype turned up a few times. This chain joins TRBV20-1 and TRBJ1-4; 9 bases align to TRBD1. The CDR3 is 14 amino acids. Germline-derived CDR1 and CDR2 are DFQATT and SNEGSKA (reference sequence). V dropped 6 bases and J dropped 10; count of bases not matched to a gene: 12. CDR3 DNA sequence: TGCAGTGCACCTAACAGGGGGCTAACTCGAAAACTGTTTTTT. Translation: CSAPNRGLTRKLFF.

This clonotype occurred many times. The DNA for the CDR3 is TGTGCCAGCAGCTTAGTGGCTAGCGGGTGGGCAGATACGCAGTATTTT. Protein: CASSLVASGWADTQYF. The chain employs TRBV7-3 and TRBJ2-3; 8 bases match TRBD2. V shed 2 bases, J shed 4 bases, and the junction held 8 bases outside the gene matches. The CDR3 covers 16 residues. Germline CDR1 is SGHTA and CDR2 is FQGTGA. The full variable domain, completed using reference TRBV7-3 and TRBJ2-3, is GAGVSQTPSNKVTEKGKYVELRCDPISGHTALYWYRQSLGQGPEFLIYFQGTGAADDSGLPNDRFFAVRPEGSVSTLKIQRTERGDSAVYLCASSLVASGWADTQYFGPGTRLTVL.

This clonotype has ten or more counts. The V and J genes are TRBV7-2 and TRBJ2-1, with 9 bases fitting TRBD2. Germline V lookup: CDR1 SGHTA, CDR2 FQGNSA. The length of the CDR3 is 15 residues. The trim removed 8 bases at V and 6 bases at J, leaving 11 bases unmatched. The CDR3 region is CASSSIAGVGNEQFF. The CDR3 nucleotides are TGTGCCAGCTCAAGTATAGCGGGAGTAGGCAATGAGCAGTTCTTC.

The table lists this clonotype with many counts. The rearrangement joins TRBV6-1 to TRBJ2-1; D may be TRBD2 (5 bases). Germline CDR1 and CDR2: MNHNS and SASEGT. The CDR3 sequence is 16 residues long. V gave up 6 bases and J gave up 6 bases, with 21 bases separating them. The CDR3 reads CASSQERVRATNEQFF. CDR3 bases: TGTGCCAGCAGCCAAGAGAGGGTGCGAGCGACCAATGAGCAGTTCTTC.

This clonotype was detected many times. The chain combines TRBV5-4 with TRBJ1-2, with 7 bases matching TRBD1. V shed 5 bases, J shed 0 bases, and the junction held 10 bases outside the gene matches. This CDR3 is built from 16 residues. The germline V gene has CDR1 SGHNT and CDR2 YYREEE (reference sequence). CDR3 DNA: TGTGCCAGCAGTTCTCAGGGGGAACCCTCTAACTATGGCTACACCTTC. Translating it yields CASSSQGEPSNYGYTF.

This clonotype showed up many times. V is TRBV28 and J is TRBJ2-1, with D perhaps TRBD1 or TRBD2 (5 bases each). Per the germline V gene, CDR1 is MDHEN and CDR2 is SYDVKM. Trimming removed 3 bases at V and 9 bases at J, with 18 bases between. This CDR3 is built from 15 residues. The CDR3 nucleotides read TGTGCCAGCAGTTTTGATCCGACAAAGAGGGGTGAGCAGTTCTTC. Encoded protein: CASSFDPTKRGEQFF.

This clonotype was counted at least ten times. V and J are TRBV5-1 and TRBJ2-1; tentative D call: TRBD1 (5 bases). This CDR3 contains 14 residues. Germline V lookup: CDR1 SGHRS, CDR2 YFSETQ. V was pared by 4 bases and J by 8 bases, with 16 bases between. The CDR3 DNA follows: TGCGCCAGCAGCCGGAAGGACAAAACGGATGAGCAGTTCTTC. It yields the protein CASSRKDKTDEQFF.

The gene calls are TRBV4-1 and TRBJ2-1; possible D gene TRBD2, 5 bases. The CDR3 runs to 15 residues. V lost 1 base, J lost 3 bases, and 10 bases lay in between. Germline lookup yields CDR1 MGHRA and CDR2 YSYEKL. This CDR3 reads CASSQGRRNYNEQFF. The CDR3 nucleotides are TGCGCCAGCAGCCAAGGACGGAGGAACTACAATGAGCAGTTCTTC.

This clonotype was recorded at least ten times. V is TRBV7-2 and J is TRBJ2-1; possibly TRBD2 for D (5 bases). The germline V gene has CDR1 SGHTA and CDR2 FQGNSA. Trimming removed 0 bases at V and 2 bases at J, with 5 bases between. The CDR3 runs 14 residues. CDR3 region: CASSLAGAYNEQFF. The CDR3 DNA follows: TGTGCCAGCAGCTTAGCGGGAGCCTACAATGAGCAGTTCTTC.

This clonotype was counted between two and nine times. The V and J genes are TRBV19 and TRBJ1-5; the D is unclear. Germline CDR1 and CDR2: LNHDA and SQIVND (reference sequence). The V end was cut by 1 base, the J end by 3 bases, with 10 bases between. The CDR3 length is 15 residues. Written as DNA, the CDR3 is TGTGCCAGTAGTATAGGAGCAGGTCTCAATCAGCCCCAGCATTTT. This gives the protein CASSIGAGLNQPQHF.

In its sample, this clonotype was seen many times. This rearrangement joins TRBV3-1 to TRBJ2-3; D call uncertain. With 4 bases removed from V and 4 bases from J, the gap between germline ends came to 9 bases. CDR1 and CDR2 (germline): LGHDT, YNNKEL (reference sequence). This CDR3 spans 13 amino acids. CDR3 loop: CASSLGPADTQYF. CDR3 DNA sequence: TGTGCCAGCAGCCTCGGCCCCGCAGATACGCAGTATTTT.

V is TRBV3-1 and J is TRBJ2-1; TRBD2 aligns across 9 bases. The CDR3 runs to 16 residues. V lost 4 bases and J lost 4; bases outside the gene matches: 8. The germline V gene encodes CDR1 LGHDT and CDR2 YNNKEL (reference sequence). This chain's CDR3 is CASSRPGGRGYNEQFF. DNA of the CDR3: TGTGCCAGCAGCCGACCCGGCGGGAGGGGATACAATGAGCAGTTCTTC.

In the case of this clonotype: At one end the junction does not follow the germline gene, possibly because of a read error. The chain links TRBV6-5 to TRBJ1-5; D is unresolved. The CDR3 contains 13 residues. The germline gives CDR1 MNHEY, CDR2 SVGAGI. CDR3 nucleotide sequence: TGTGCCAGCAGTTACTCTAGCAATCAGCCCCACCATTTT. This sequence encodes CASSYSSNQPHHF.

Only a few counts were recorded for this clonotype. V is TRBV30 and J is TRBJ2-7; no clear D. Germline values: CDR1 GTSNPN, CDR2 SVGIG (reference sequence). The CDR3 extends over 12 amino acids. V lost 2 bases to trimming and J lost 1 base, with 6 bases between them. The chain's CDR3 is CAWSHWSYEQYF. CDR3 nucleotides: TGTGCCTGGAGTCACTGGTCCTACGAGCAGTACTTC.

This clonotype was picked up many times. The chain joins TRBV4-2 to TRBJ1-4, with D possibly TRBD1 on 5 matching bases. The CDR3 contains 16 residues. CDR1 and CDR2 from the germline V gene are LGHNA and YNFKEQ. The V gene lost 1 base and the J gene lost 4 bases, with 13 bases spanning the gap. CDR3 sequence: CASSQVHGGINEKLFF. DNA of the CDR3: TGTGCCAGCAGCCAAGTCCATGGGGGTATTAATGAAAAACTGTTTTTT.

The chain has TRBV29-1 and TRBJ2-3; the match to TRBD2 covers 12 bases. Germline V gene sequence: CDR1 SQVTM, CDR2 ANQGSEA. Trimming took 8 bases from V and 5 from J; bases not matched to a gene: 5. This CDR3 contains 13 residues. CDR3 in amino acids: CSLLAGGRDTQYF. In nucleotides, the CDR3 is TGCAGCCTACTAGCGGGAGGTAGAGATACGCAGTATTTT.

This clonotype has a count of ten or more. This chain joins TRBV5-1 and TRBJ2-1; TRBD2 matches 11 bases. This CDR3 comprises 16 residues. Germline V gives CDR1 SGHRS, CDR2 YFSETQ. J gave up 2 bases and V 4 bases, and 5 bases lay outside the gene matches. The CDR3, as DNA: TGCGCCAGCAGCCGAACTAGCGGGAGTGCCTACAATGAGCAGTTCTTC. This encodes CASSRTSGSAYNEQFF.

The chain is built from TRBV7-6 and TRBJ2-7; 9 bases line up with TRBD2. The ends lost 2 bases at V and 3 bases at J; junction bases unmatched: 11. CDR1 and CDR2 from the germline V gene are SGHVS and FNYEAQ. This CDR3 is built from 17 residues. CDR3 in DNA: TGTGCCAGCAGCTTAAACGTCGGCGCTAGCGGGAACTACGAGCAGTACTTC. It specifies CASSLNVGASGNYEQYF.